Presented here are 17 T cell receptor beta chains from one specimen sequenced in a study of control samples from healthy donors and cancer patients. The data were produced by immunoSEQ multiplex PCR, yet TCRdb's version contains in-frame clones alone and is incomplete. The sample includes 250,000 to 300,000 clones, about four fifths seen only once; the top ten take roughly 15%. Sequencing was carried out using PBMCs. Every receptor here comes from a woman in her sixties with lung cancer.

This chain connects TRBV7-6 to TRBJ1-3; D gene unclear. V gave up 2 bases and J gave up 4 bases, with 18 bases separating them. The CDR3 extends over 17 amino acids. Per the germline V gene, CDR1 is SGHVS and CDR2 is FNYEAQ. The CDR3 region has the DNA TGTGCCAGCAGCTTATTGACTACCAGTCTGGCCGGAAACACCATATATTTT. Translating gives CASSLLTTSLAGNTIYF.

The chain links TRBV27 to TRBJ1-4; D ambiguous. The ends were cut back, 7 bases at V and 5 bases at J, with 17 bases in the middle. CDR1 and CDR2 (germline): MNHEY, SMNVEV (reference sequence). This CDR3 is 15 amino acids long. The CDR3 nucleotides read TGTGCCAGCACCGCTCTGCCCGGGAGCAATGAAAAACTGTTTTTT. Protein sequence: CASTALPGSNEKLFF.

A single count supports this clone. V and J are TRBV9 and TRBJ2-5; D may correspond to TRBD1 or TRBD2 (5 bases each). Per germline, CDR1 SGDLS and CDR2 YYNGEE. This CDR3 contains 15 residues. The V end was cut by 4 bases, the J end by 1 base, with 14 bases between. CDR3 DNA: TGTGCCAGCAGCCCGACGGGGACGGGCCAAGAGACCCAGTACTTC. Translated, it gives CASSPTGTGQETQYF. Together with reference TRBV9 and TRBJ2-5, the CDR3 gives the full variable domain: DSGVTQTPKHLITATGQRVTLRCSPRSGDLSVYWYQQSLDQGLQFLIQYYNGEERAKGNILERFSAQQFPDLHSELNLSSLELGDSALYFCASSPTGTGQETQYFGPGTRLLVL.

The chain carries TRBV18 and TRBJ2-7; 8 bases align to TRBD1. CDR3 size: 14 residues. The junction had 4 bases not matched to a gene; V was cut back by 3 bases and J by 3 bases. In germline, CDR1 is KGHSH, CDR2 LQKENI. Written as DNA, the CDR3 is TGTGCCAGCTCACCGTCCGGGACAGGCTACGAGCAGTACTTC. This translates into CASSPSGTGYEQYF.

This clone was counted a single time. The V gene is TRBV5-8, the J gene TRBJ2-2, with a possible D match to TRBD1 (5 bases). The CDR3 sequence is 14 residues long. CDR1 and CDR2 from the germline V gene are SGHTS and YDEGEE. The germline V and J ends were trimmed by 1 base and 5 bases, with 9 bases remaining between them. CDR3 region: CASSLSRGTGELFF. As DNA, the CDR3 is TGTGCCAGCAGCTTGTCAAGGGGAACCGGGGAGCTGTTTTTT.

The CDR3 protein is CASGLTPTDTQYF. CDR3 coding DNA: TGTGCTAGTGGTTTGACACCCACAGATACGCAGTATTTT. This chain joins TRBV12-5 and TRBJ2-3; D remains ambiguous. The CDR3 is made up of 13 amino acids. CDR1 is LGHNT and CDR2 is FRNRAP in the germline V gene. The germline V and J ends were trimmed by 2 bases and 2 bases, with 5 bases remaining between them.

This clone was seen once. The chain recombines TRBV19 with TRBJ1-1; D is perhaps TRBD1 (6 bases). The CDR3 is 13 residues long. V was cut by 4 bases and J by 7 bases, with 13 bases left in between. Germline V gene sequence: CDR1 LNHDA, CDR2 SQIVND (reference sequence). The CDR3 region is CASSRGNRVEAFF. CDR3 sequence (DNA): TGTGCCAGTAGTAGAGGGAACAGGGTTGAAGCTTTCTTT. The full variable domain, its missing parts supplied by reference TRBV19 and TRBJ1-1, is DGGITQSPKYLFRKEGQNVTLSCEQNLNHDAMYWYRQDPGQGLRLIYYSQIVNDFQKGDIAEGYSVSREKKESFPLTVTSAQKNPTAFYLCASSRGNRVEAFFGQGTRLTVV.

V and J are TRBV7-2 and TRBJ1-2; no definite D call. V was clipped by 3 bases and J by 4 bases, with 12 bases between them. The CDR3 length is 14 residues. Germline lookup yields CDR1 SGHTA and CDR2 FQGNSA. Here the CDR3 DNA reads TGTGCCAGCAGCTTGAGCAGCTCTTTCTATGGCTACACCTTC. Translation: CASSLSSSFYGYTF.

This clone was seen more than once but under ten times. The gene calls are TRBV3-1 (or the pseudogene TRBV3-2) and TRBJ2-1; D is ambiguous. The V gene's germline CDR1 is LGHDT and CDR2 YNNKEL (reference sequence). The CDR3 loop spans 15 amino acids. V was trimmed by 1 base and J by 4 bases, leaving 11 bases between them. The CDR3 sequence is CASSQGLETYNEQFF. The CDR3 region has the DNA TGTGCCAGCAGCCAAGGACTGGAAACATACAATGAGCAGTTCTTC.

The sample holds a few counts of this clone. The chain recombines TRBV27 with TRBJ1-2; 7 positions agree with TRBD1. CDR1 and CDR2 from the germline V gene are MNHEY and SMNVEV (reference sequence). J gave up 2 bases and V 4 bases, and 13 bases lay outside the gene matches. The CDR3 consists of 17 residues. The CDR3 coding sequence is TGTGCCAGCAGTTGGCGGTGGGGGACAGCAAAGAACTATGGCTACACCTTC. It codes for CASSWRWGTAKNYGYTF.

The chain carries TRBV6-5 and TRBJ1-6; D might be TRBD1 (5 bases). Germline V gene data show CDR1 as MNHEY and CDR2 as SVGAGI. The length of the CDR3 is 14 residues. Trimming left V 6 bases short and J 9 bases short, with 15 bases between. CDR3 amino acids: CASRFRVSISPLHF. CDR3 nucleotide sequence: TGTGCCAGCAGATTCAGGGTGAGCATTTCACCCCTCCACTTT.

This chain connects TRBV11-2 to TRBJ2-1; 12 bases fit TRBD2. The trim removed 4 bases at V and 6 bases at J, leaving 10 bases unmatched. This CDR3 is built from 17 residues. Germline values: CDR1 SGHAT, CDR2 FQNNGV. The CDR3: CASSSYLTSGRVNEQFF. In DNA form, the CDR3 reads TGTGCCAGCAGCTCCTACTTGACTAGCGGGAGAGTCAATGAGCAGTTCTTC.

This clone was found once. This chain uses TRBV6-5 with TRBJ2-1, with TRBD2 matching over 12 bases. V shed 4 bases and J 6 bases; nucleotides not matched to a gene: 7. CDR3 length: 16 amino acids. Per germline, CDR1 MNHEY and CDR2 SVGAGI. The CDR3 coding sequence is TGTGCCAGCAGTTCCTGGACTAGCGGGACCCCCAATGAGCAGTTCTTC. Translated, it gives CASSSWTSGTPNEQFF.

The rearrangement links TRBV30 to TRBJ1-2; D is uncertain. Germline V gene lookup returns CDR1 GTSNPN and CDR2 SVGIG (reference sequence). The CDR3 is 11 residues long. The ends were cut back, 3 bases at V and 5 bases at J, with 7 bases in the middle. As DNA, the CDR3 is TGTGCCTGGAGCCCCGGGTATGGCTACACCTTC. This translates into CAWSPGYGYTF.

The chain recombines TRBV6-4 with TRBJ2-3, with D unclear. From germline, CDR1 is MRHNA and CDR2 SNTAGT. The V and J ends lost 0 bases and 3 bases respectively, with 4 bases between them. The CDR3 loop spans 13 amino acids. Here the CDR3 reads CASSDSYTDTQYF. In nucleotides, the CDR3 is TGTGCCAGCAGTGACTCATATACAGATACGCAGTATTTT.

This clone has more than one count but fewer than ten. The genes are TRBV10-1 and TRBJ2-1; tentative D call: TRBD2 (6 bases). Germline CDR1 reads WNHNN; CDR2 reads SYGVQD (reference sequence). CDR3 length: 12 amino acids. V shed 6 bases and J shed 7 bases, with 10 bases lying between them. The CDR3, as DNA: TGCGCCAGCAGCTCTGGGAGGAATGAGCAGTTCTTC. Its translation is CASSSGRNEQFF.

The rearrangement links TRBV6-5 to TRBJ1-2, with 9 bases lining up with TRBD1. The germline V gene encodes CDR1 MNHEY and CDR2 SVGAGI. V was clipped by 6 bases and J by 1 base; unmatched bases: 6. The CDR3 covers 15 residues. The CDR3 loop reads CASRSGQGVNYGYTF. CDR3 bases: TGTGCCAGCAGATCGGGACAGGGAGTTAACTATGGCTACACCTTC.